A selection of T cell receptor beta chains follows, all from one sample in a study of blood T cell repertoires in COVID-19. Sequenced by immunoSEQ multiplex PCR; TCRdb stores in-frame clones only, minus some. The repertoire holds some 300,000 clones, with roughly 80% as singletons. The sequencing sample was made of peripheral blood. The source is a woman aged 45-60 years with active or convalescent COVID-19. CDR3s leave out the opening cysteine and the closing phenylalanine or tryptophan. The D gene is left open where the match is weak.

V	D	CDR3
TRBV5-1	TRBD2	ASSLVSGSIYEQF
TRBV2	-	ASSDRGPNYGYT
TRBV7-9	TRBD1	ASSFQGDTEAF
TRBV21-1	-	ASSPVSGTGVSGIGEQY
TRBV7-9	-	ASSFRGSEKLF
TRBV28	TRBD1	ASSLPGDRQETQY
TRBV11-1	TRBD1	ASSLRGTAEAF
TRBV5-8	-	ASSLSTGPGNTIY
TRBV10-2	-	ASSITGHTDTQY
TRBV21-1	-	ASSNPFGKRDYGYT
TRBV5-1	-	ASSLGPPDTDGQY
TRBV6-1	-	ASSEGGVAGGYNQPQH
TRBV9	-	ASSVAGGTEPGYT
TRBV7-9	-	ASSLFRENTEAF